Presented here are 30 T cell receptor beta chains from one specimen sequenced in a study of shared clonotypes between healthy human individuals. Sequenced by immunoSEQ multiplex PCR; TCRdb stores in-frame clones only, minus some. The sample lists 2.3 million or so clones, over 85% seen once, with under 0.45% in the top ten. Sequencing was performed on naive CD4+ T cells from PBMCs. Regarding subset: CD45RA+ positively selected. Source of these receptors: a man aged 18 to 30 in good health. Some clones in this sample may be carry-over from other donors' samples.

This clone has a single count. The chain links TRBV6-4 to TRBJ1-2; 10 nucleotides match TRBD1. The CDR3 loop spans 14 amino acids. Germline V CDR1 and CDR2: MRHNA, SNTAGT. V lost 6 bases and J lost 7; bases outside the gene matches: 8. The CDR3 DNA is TGTGCCAGCAGCCCCGGGACAGGGGCCCTTGGCTACACCTTC. This translates into CASSPGTGALGYTF.

The chain couples TRBV6-6 to TRBJ1-2; D not resolved. This CDR3 comprises 15 residues. The germline V and J ends were trimmed by 0 bases and 2 bases, with 10 bases remaining between them. The germline gives CDR1 MNHNY, CDR2 SVGAGI (reference sequence). The CDR3 region is CASSYSDSGNYGYTF. CDR3 coding DNA: TGTGCCAGCAGTTACTCTGATTCGGGAAACTATGGCTACACCTTC.

This chain uses TRBV4-2 with TRBJ1-2; possibly TRBD1 for D (6 bases). The ends were cut back, 1 base at V and 7 bases at J, with 16 bases in the middle. The CDR3 extends over 15 amino acids. Germline-derived CDR1 and CDR2 are LGHNA and YNFKEQ. In DNA, the CDR3 is TGTGCCAGCAGCCAAGGGGTTTGGACAGACAGTGGCTACACCTTC. Translation gives CASSQGVWTDSGYTF.

The chain couples TRBV9 to TRBJ2-5; TRBD2 matches 10 bases. Germline loops: CDR1 SGDLS, CDR2 YYNGEE. There are 17 residues in the CDR3. V gave up 4 bases and J gave up 4 bases; unmatched junction bases: 13. This chain's CDR3 is CASSLRASGSRGETQYF. CDR3 sequence (DNA): TGTGCCAGCAGCCTAAGGGCTAGCGGGAGTCGGGGAGAGACCCAGTACTTC.

This chain connects TRBV28 to TRBJ1-2; a weak D match, TRBD1 (6 bases). The CDR3 is 13 residues long. Trimming shortened V by 6 bases and J by 6 bases, and 14 bases separated the two germline ends. Germline loops: CDR1 MDHEN, CDR2 SYDVKM. CDR3 residues: CASRQQGIDGYTF. The CDR3 nucleotides are TGTGCCAGCAGACAACAGGGAATCGATGGCTACACCTTC.

The sample holds one count of this clone. CDR3 nucleotides: TGTGCCAGCTCTACTAGCGGGAGGAATAATGAGCAGTTCTTC. Translated: CASSTSGRNNEQFF. The V gene is TRBV6-5, the J gene TRBJ2-1, with 12 bases that match TRBD2. With 8 bases clipped from V and 7 bases from J, the junction kept 6 bases outside the gene matches. Germline V gene data show CDR1 as MNHEY and CDR2 as SVGAGI. There are 14 residues in the CDR3.

This clone was seen once. V usage is TRBV7-2 and J usage is TRBJ2-1; maybe TRBD1 (6 bases). V lost 1 base to trimming and J lost 4 bases, with 11 bases between them. The CDR3 totals 15 residues. The germline V gene encodes CDR1 SGHTA and CDR2 FQGNSA. The CDR3 DNA is TGTGCCAGCAGCTTAGTGGACAGATCGTACAATGAGCAGTTCTTC. Amino acids: CASSLVDRSYNEQFF.

This chain joins TRBV30 and TRBJ1-4, with D possibly being TRBD1 (5 bases). This CDR3 is built from 14 residues. Trimming removed 0 bases at V and 3 bases at J, with 8 bases between. Germline V CDR1 and CDR2: GTSNPN, SVGIG (reference sequence). This chain's CDR3 is CAWSVGTPNEKLFF. The CDR3 nucleotides are TGTGCCTGGAGTGTAGGGACTCCTAATGAAAAACTGTTTTTT.

The V and J genes are TRBV5-1 and TRBJ2-7; 9 bases map to TRBD1. The CDR3 length is 15 residues. V lost 4 bases to trimming and J lost 2 bases; unmatched junction nucleotides: 7. Germline CDR1 is SGHRS and CDR2 is YFSETQ. For the CDR3, the DNA is TGCGCCAGCAGCCCGGGACAGGGAATAACCTACGAGCAGTACTTC. This codes for CASSPGQGITYEQYF.

In the case of this clone: Within the sample, other DNA sequences also encode this same CDR3. The rearrangement uses TRBV5-5 and TRBJ1-2, with D hard to call. This CDR3 comprises 12 residues. Germline CDR1 SGHKS, CDR2 YYEKEE (reference sequence). V was clipped by 4 bases and J by 0 bases, with 4 bases between them. The CDR3 spells CASSLANYGYTF. In nucleotides, the CDR3 is TGTGCCAGCAGCCTAGCTAACTATGGCTACACCTTC. The complete variable domain, with remaining parts taken from reference TRBV5-5 and TRBJ1-2, reads DAGVTQSPTHLIKTRGQQVTLRCSPISGHKSVSWYQQVLGQGPQFIFQYYEKEERGRGNFPDRFSARQFPNYSSELNVNALLLGDSALYLCASSLANYGYTFGSGTRLTVV.

The chain couples TRBV28 to TRBJ2-1; 9 positions match TRBD1. The CDR3 length is 16 residues. Germline values: CDR1 MDHEN, CDR2 SYDVKM. Germline trimming cut 6 bases from V and 7 bases from J; bases unmatched to any gene: 13. CDR3 in amino acids: CASSPRGTGKSNEQFF. The CDR3 nucleotides read TGTGCCAGCAGCCCGAGGGGGACAGGGAAAAGTAATGAGCAGTTCTTC.

The chain uses TRBV19 and TRBJ2-4; TRBD2 matches at 9 bases. Losses at the gene ends were 3 bases for V and 7 bases for J; bases not matched to a gene: 19. This CDR3 has 19 residues. Germline loops: CDR1 LNHDA, CDR2 SQIVND (reference sequence). The CDR3 bases are TGTGCCAGTAGTATGAAAAGCCGAACCATAGCGGGAGTGGGGAACATTCAGTACTTC. It yields the protein CASSMKSRTIAGVGNIQYF.

V and J are TRBV5-1 and TRBJ1-3; D perhaps matches TRBD1 (6 bases). This CDR3 comprises 15 residues. The germline V gene has CDR1 SGHRS and CDR2 YFSETQ. Between the trimmed V and J ends, which lost 4 bases and 0 bases, there was a span of 11 bases. The CDR3 here is CASSRGHTSGNTIYF. CDR3 bases: TGCGCCAGCAGCCGGGGACATACCTCTGGAAACACCATATATTTT.

The chain employs TRBV7-9 and TRBJ1-2; D uncertain. The V end was cut by 7 bases, the J end by 8 bases, with 17 bases between. Germline CDR1 is SEHNR and CDR2 is FQNEAQ (reference sequence). CDR3 length: 13 amino acids. The CDR3 DNA follows: TGTGCCAGCACCCCAAACCCGGGGAGCGGCTACACCTTC. Protein sequence: CASTPNPGSGYTF. Drawing the rest from reference TRBV7-9 and TRBJ1-2, the complete variable domain is DTGVSQNPRHKITKRGQNVTFRCDPISEHNRLYWYRQTLGQGPEFLTYFQNEAQLEKSRLLSDRFSAERPKGSFSTLEIQRTEQGDSAMYLCASTPNPGSGYTFGSGTRLTVV.

The chain combines TRBV2 with TRBJ2-1, with 15 bases aligning to TRBD2. Germline V gene sequence: CDR1 SNHLY, CDR2 FYNNEI. The CDR3 totals 17 residues. V trimming: 6 bases; J trimming: 2 bases; junction bases outside the gene matches: 5. CDR3 loop: CASREGTSGGTYNEQFF. In nucleotides, the CDR3 is TGTGCCAGCAGGGAGGGGACTAGCGGGGGGACCTACAATGAGCAGTTCTTC.

As regards this clone: Other DNA sequences in this sample translate to the same CDR3. The chain links TRBV28 to TRBJ2-7; 8 nucleotides line up with TRBD2. The J segment lost 0 bases and the V segment lost 3 bases, leaving 4 bases of the junction unmatched. This CDR3 is built from 15 residues. Germline lookup yields CDR1 MDHEN and CDR2 SYDVKM. This chain's CDR3 is CASSLGGGTSYEQYF. In DNA, the CDR3 is TGTGCCAGCAGTTTGGGCGGGGGGACCTCCTACGAGCAGTACTTC.

This chain joins TRBV7-2 and TRBJ1-5, with D possibly matching TRBD1 (6 bases). The CDR3 spans 16 residues. CDR1 and CDR2 (germline): SGHTA, FQGNSA. V was trimmed by 5 bases and J by 5 bases, leaving 19 bases between them. CDR3 in DNA: TGTGCCAGCAGCCGAGATGTTGGGGGCAAGGATCAGCCCCAGCATTTT. Encoded protein: CASSRDVGGKDQPQHF.

This rearrangement joins TRBV29-1 to TRBJ2-3; 9 bases match TRBD2. CDR3 length: 15 residues. Germline CDR1 and CDR2: SQVTM and ANQGSEA. The V and J ends lost 3 bases and 3 bases, in that order; junction bases with no gene match: 7. In DNA, the CDR3 is TGCAGCGTTGACGGGGCGGGAGGGCCGACAGATACGCAGTATTTT. Amino acid sequence: CSVDGAGGPTDTQYF.

The chain joins TRBV7-9 to TRBJ2-5; D uncertain. CDR1 is SEHNR and CDR2 is FQNEAQ in the germline V gene (reference sequence). The CDR3 contains 16 residues. V lost 5 bases and J 5 bases, leaving 21 bases between the germline ends. The CDR3 DNA reads TGTGCCAGCAGCCCGATAACCACCGGGCTCGGGGAGACCCAGTACTTC. Translation gives CASSPITTGLGETQYF.

With regard to this clone: No conserved phenylalanine or tryptophan is present at the end of the CDR3, so a read error is the likely explanation. The CDR3 nucleotides are TGCAGCGTTAGCGGACAGGGCTACGAGCAGTACCTC. This encodes CSVSGQGYEQYL. This chain links TRBV29-1 with TRBJ2-7; 8 nucleotides match TRBD1. Trimming took 5 bases from V and 3 from J; bases not matched to a gene: 3. Per the germline V gene, CDR1 is SQVTM and CDR2 is ANQGSEA. The CDR3 sequence is 12 residues long.

The CDR3 sequence is CASSLRSGYEQYF. CDR3 DNA sequence: TGCGCCAGCAGCTTGCGTTCTGGTTACGAGCAGTACTTC. The genes are TRBV5-1 and TRBJ2-7, with D hard to call. Between the trimmed V and J ends, which lost 1 base and 4 bases, there was a span of 9 bases. The germline CDR1 and CDR2 sequences are SGHRS and YFSETQ. The CDR3 length is 13 residues.

The genes are TRBV5-1 and TRBJ1-1; no clear D. Trimming shortened V by 4 bases and J by 7 bases, and 20 bases separated the two germline ends. Germline lookup yields CDR1 SGHRS and CDR2 YFSETQ. This CDR3 region has 15 residues. CDR3 sequence reads: CASSPPKGGFDEAFF. In nucleotides, the CDR3 is TGCGCCAGCAGCCCCCCTAAGGGCGGGTTCGATGAAGCTTTCTTT.

This rearrangement joins TRBV5-1 to TRBJ1-1; perhaps TRBD1 as D (5 bases). Deletions cut 3 bases from V and 5 bases from J, with 14 bases between. The CDR3 sequence is 14 residues long. Germline CDR1 SGHRS, CDR2 YFSETQ. The DNA for the CDR3 is TGCGCCAGCAGCTACCAGGGACCGAGGACTGAAGCTTTCTTT. The encoded protein is CASSYQGPRTEAFF.

With respect to this clone: Other nucleotide sequences from this sample produce the same CDR3. The CDR3 bases are TGTGCCAGCGTGAACACTGAAGCTTTCTTT. Protein: CASVNTEAFF. The gene calls are TRBV28 and TRBJ1-1; D remains unclear. The length of the CDR3 is 10 residues. Germline V gene lookup returns CDR1 MDHEN and CDR2 SYDVKM. Trimming shortened V by 8 bases and J by 0 bases, and 1 base separated the two germline ends.

The chain couples TRBV5-5 to TRBJ1-5; a weak D match, TRBD1 (6 bases). CDR1 is SGHKS, CDR2 YYEKEE, per germline (reference sequence). The CDR3 spans 13 residues. The V end lost 4 bases, the J end lost 6 bases, and 11 bases lay between the germline ends. The CDR3 coding sequence is TGTGCCAGCAGCCTGGGGGGCCTTCAGCCCCAGCATTTT. Encoded protein: CASSLGGLQPQHF.

V usage is TRBV29-1 and J usage is TRBJ2-5; the D is unclear. The CDR3 sequence is 11 residues long. The germline V gene has CDR1 SQVTM and CDR2 ANQGSEA. V lost 6 bases and J lost 5, with 10 bases in between. The CDR3 DNA follows: TGCAGCGTCGGCCCGGTTGAGACCCAGTACTTC. This gives the protein CSVGPVETQYF. Looking up the rest from reference TRBV29-1 and TRBJ2-5 gives the full variable domain: SAVISQKPSRDICQRGTSLTIQCQVDSQVTMMFWYRQQPGQSLTLIATANQGSEATYESGFVIDKFPISRPNLTFSTLTVSNMSPEDSSIYLCSVGPVETQYFGPGTRLLVL.

This chain joins TRBV4-1 and TRBJ2-7, with D hard to call. The CDR3 consists of 12 residues. CDR1 is MGHRA and CDR2 is YSYEKL in the germline V gene. Trimming took 0 bases from V and 6 from J, leaving 6 bases between them. CDR3 DNA sequence: TGCGCCAGCAGCCAAGAACCTGGCGAGCAGTACTTC. Residues: CASSQEPGEQYF.

Details on this clone: In the same sample, other DNA sequences code for this CDR3. This chain uses TRBV2 with TRBJ2-5; TRBD2 might be the D (5 bases). With 3 bases removed from V and 2 bases from J, the gap between germline ends came to 7 bases. The CDR3 loop spans 13 amino acids. Germline CDR1 and CDR2: SNHLY and FYNNEI. The CDR3 coding sequence is TGTGCCAGCAGTGATACGGGGCAAGAGACCCAGTACTTC. Its protein is CASSDTGQETQYF.

The chain recombines TRBV5-1 with TRBJ2-1; D is undetermined. Germline V gene lookup returns CDR1 SGHRS and CDR2 YFSETQ. CDR3 length: 15 residues. Trimming took 2 bases from V and 5 from J, leaving 14 bases between them. CDR3 in DNA: TGCGCCAGCAGCTTCGGATCCGGGTCCCACAATGAGCAGTTCTTC. Its protein product is CASSFGSGSHNEQFF.

The chain couples TRBV7-2 to TRBJ2-7, with TRBD2 matching over 14 bases. Germline V gene sequence: CDR1 SGHTA, CDR2 FQGNSA. V lost 4 bases and J lost 2; bases outside the gene matches: 7. The length of the CDR3 is 17 residues. In DNA form, the CDR3 reads TGTGCCAGCAGCTCGAGACTAGCGGGAGGGAGGACCTACGAGCAGTACTTC. Encoded protein: CASSSRLAGGRTYEQYF. Full variable domain (remainder filled in from reference TRBV7-2 and TRBJ2-7): GAGVSQSPSNKVTEKGKDVELRCDPISGHTALYWYRQSLGQGLEFLIYFQGNSAPDKSGLPSDRFSAERTGGSVSTLTIQRTQQEDSAVYLCASSSRLAGGRTYEQYFGPGTRLTVT.